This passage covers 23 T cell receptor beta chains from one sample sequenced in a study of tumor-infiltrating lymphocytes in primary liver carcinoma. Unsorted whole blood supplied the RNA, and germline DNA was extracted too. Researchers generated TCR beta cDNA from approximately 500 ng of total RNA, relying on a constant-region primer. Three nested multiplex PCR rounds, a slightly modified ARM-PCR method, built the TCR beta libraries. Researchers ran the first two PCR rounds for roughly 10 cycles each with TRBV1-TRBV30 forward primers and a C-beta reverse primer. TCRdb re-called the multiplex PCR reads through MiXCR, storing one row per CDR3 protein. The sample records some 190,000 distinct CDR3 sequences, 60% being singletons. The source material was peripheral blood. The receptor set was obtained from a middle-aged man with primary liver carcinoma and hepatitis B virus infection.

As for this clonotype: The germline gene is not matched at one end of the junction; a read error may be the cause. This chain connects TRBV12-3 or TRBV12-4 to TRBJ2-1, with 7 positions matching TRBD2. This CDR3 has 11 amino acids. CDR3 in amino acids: CASNRGVEQLF. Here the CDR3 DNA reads TGTGCCAGCAATCGGGGGGTTGAGCAGCTCTTC.

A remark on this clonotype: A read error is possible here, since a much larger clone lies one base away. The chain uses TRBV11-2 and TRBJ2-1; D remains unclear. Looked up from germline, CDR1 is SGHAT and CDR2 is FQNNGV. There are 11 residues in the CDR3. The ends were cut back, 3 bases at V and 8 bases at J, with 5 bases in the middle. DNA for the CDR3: TGTGCCAGCAGCTTTGAATATGAGCAGTTCTTC. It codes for CASSFEYEQFF.

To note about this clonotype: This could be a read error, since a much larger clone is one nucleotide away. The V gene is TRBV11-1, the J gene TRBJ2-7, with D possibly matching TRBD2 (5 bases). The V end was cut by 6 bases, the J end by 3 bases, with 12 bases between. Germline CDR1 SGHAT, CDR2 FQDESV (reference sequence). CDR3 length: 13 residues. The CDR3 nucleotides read TGTGCCAGCAGTCTACTAGATATCTACGAGCAGTACTTC. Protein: CASSLLDIYEQYF. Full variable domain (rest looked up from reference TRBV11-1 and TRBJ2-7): EAEVAQSPRYKITEKSQAVAFWCDPISGHATLYWYRQILGQGPELLVQFQDESVVDDSQLPKDRFSAERLKGVDSTLKIQPAELGDSAMYLCASSLLDIYEQYFGPGTRLTVT.

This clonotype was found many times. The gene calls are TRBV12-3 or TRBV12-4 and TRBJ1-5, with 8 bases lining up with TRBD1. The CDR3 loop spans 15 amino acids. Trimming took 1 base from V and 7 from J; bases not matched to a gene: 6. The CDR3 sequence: CASSLGPTGEQPQHF. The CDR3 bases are TGTGCCAGCAGTTTAGGACCGACAGGGGAACAGCCCCAGCATTTT.

Here the CDR3 reads CASTAQGGAGDTQYF. The CDR3 DNA reads as TGTGCCAGCACCGCACAGGGGGGTGCCGGAGATACGCAGTATTTT. The rearrangement joins TRBV11-2 to TRBJ2-3, with 8 bases that match TRBD1. The junction had 11 bases not matched to a gene; V was cut back by 7 bases and J by 5 bases. This CDR3 region has 15 residues. The germline CDR1 and CDR2 sequences are SGHAT and FQNNGV.

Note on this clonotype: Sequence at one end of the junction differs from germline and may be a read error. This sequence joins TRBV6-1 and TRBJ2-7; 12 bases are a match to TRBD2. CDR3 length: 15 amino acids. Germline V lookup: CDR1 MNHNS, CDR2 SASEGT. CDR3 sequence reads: CASSLAGGTTYEQHF. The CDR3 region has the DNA TGTGCCAGCAGTCTAGCGGGAGGGACAACCTACGAGCAGCACTTC.

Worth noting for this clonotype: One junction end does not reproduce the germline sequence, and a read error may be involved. The CDR3 spells CASSYEQGNTGELFF. Written as DNA, the CDR3 is TGTGCCAGTAGTTACGAACAGGGGAACACCGGGGAGCTGTTTTTT. V is TRBV6-5 and J is TRBJ2-2, with D possibly being TRBD1 (6 bases). Germline V gene lookup returns CDR1 MNHEY and CDR2 SVGAGI. This CDR3 comprises 15 residues.

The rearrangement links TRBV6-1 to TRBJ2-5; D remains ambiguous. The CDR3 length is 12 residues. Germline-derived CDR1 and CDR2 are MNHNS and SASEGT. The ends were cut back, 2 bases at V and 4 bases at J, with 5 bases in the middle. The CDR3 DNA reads TGTGCCAGCAGTGAAAACGGAGAGACCCAGTACTTC. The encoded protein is CASSENGETQYF.

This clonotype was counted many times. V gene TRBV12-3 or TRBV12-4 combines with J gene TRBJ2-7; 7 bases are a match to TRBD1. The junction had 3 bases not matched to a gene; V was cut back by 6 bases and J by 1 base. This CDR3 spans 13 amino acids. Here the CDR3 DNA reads TGTGCCAGCAGACTGGGACAGTCCTACGAGCAGTACTTC. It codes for CASRLGQSYEQYF.

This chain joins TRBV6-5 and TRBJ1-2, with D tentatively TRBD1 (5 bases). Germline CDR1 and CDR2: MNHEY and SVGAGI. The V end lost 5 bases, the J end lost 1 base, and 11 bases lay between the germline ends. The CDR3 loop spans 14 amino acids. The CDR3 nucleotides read TGTGCCAGCAGTCTCCGGGACGGTAACTATGGCTACACCTTC. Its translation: CASSLRDGNYGYTF.

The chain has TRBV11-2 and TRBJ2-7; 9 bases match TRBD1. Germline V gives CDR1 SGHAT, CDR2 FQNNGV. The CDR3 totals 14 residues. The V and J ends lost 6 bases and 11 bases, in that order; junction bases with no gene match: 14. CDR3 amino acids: CASSPGQGKCREYF. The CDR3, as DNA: TGTGCCAGCAGTCCTGGACAGGGGAAGTGCAGGGAGTACTTC.

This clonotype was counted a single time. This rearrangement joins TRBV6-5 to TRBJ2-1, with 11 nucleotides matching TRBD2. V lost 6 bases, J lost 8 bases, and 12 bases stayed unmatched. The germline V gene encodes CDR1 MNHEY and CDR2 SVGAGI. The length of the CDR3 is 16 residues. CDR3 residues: CASSSIAGGPGHEQFF. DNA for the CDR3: TGTGCCAGCAGCTCGATAGCGGGAGGGCCTGGGCATGAGCAGTTCTTC.

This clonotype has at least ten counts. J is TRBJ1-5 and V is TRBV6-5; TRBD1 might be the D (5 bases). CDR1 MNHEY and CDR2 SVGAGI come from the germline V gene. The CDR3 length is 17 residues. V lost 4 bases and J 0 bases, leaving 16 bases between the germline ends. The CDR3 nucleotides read TGTGCCAGCAGTTTGAAATTCCGGGACCTTAGCAATCAGCCCCAGCATTTT. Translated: CASSLKFRDLSNQPQHF.

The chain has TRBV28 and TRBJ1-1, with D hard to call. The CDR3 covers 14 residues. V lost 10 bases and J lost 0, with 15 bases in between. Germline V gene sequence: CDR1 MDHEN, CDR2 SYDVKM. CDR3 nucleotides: TGTGCCACTGAAACTCTACTGGTGAACACTGAAGCTTTCTTT. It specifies CATETLLVNTEAFF. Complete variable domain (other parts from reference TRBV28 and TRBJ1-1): DVKVTQSSRYLVKRTGEKVFLECVQDMDHENMFWYRQDPGLGLRLIYFSYDVKMKEKGDIPEGYSVSREKKERFSLILESASTNQTSMYLCATETLLVNTEAFFGQGTRLTVV.

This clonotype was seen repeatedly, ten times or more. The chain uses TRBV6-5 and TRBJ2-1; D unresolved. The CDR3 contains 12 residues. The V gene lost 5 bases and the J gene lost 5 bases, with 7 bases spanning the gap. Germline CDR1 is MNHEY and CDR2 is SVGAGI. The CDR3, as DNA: TGTGCCAGCAGTACTCGGGACAATGAGCAGTTCTTC. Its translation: CASSTRDNEQFF.

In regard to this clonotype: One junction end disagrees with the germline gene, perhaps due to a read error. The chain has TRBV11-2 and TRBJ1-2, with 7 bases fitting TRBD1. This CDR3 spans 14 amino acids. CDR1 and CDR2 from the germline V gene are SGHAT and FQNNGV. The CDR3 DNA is TGTGCCAGCAGCTTACAGGGGGGAAACAATGGCTACACATTC. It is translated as CASSLQGGNNGYTF.

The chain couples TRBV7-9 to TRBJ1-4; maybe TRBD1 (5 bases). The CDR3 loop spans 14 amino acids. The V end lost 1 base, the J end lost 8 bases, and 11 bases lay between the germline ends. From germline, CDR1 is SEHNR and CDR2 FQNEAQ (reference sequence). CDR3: CASSLVGTSEKLFF. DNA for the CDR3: TGTGCCAGCAGCTTAGTGGGGACGTCAGAAAAACTGTTTTTT.

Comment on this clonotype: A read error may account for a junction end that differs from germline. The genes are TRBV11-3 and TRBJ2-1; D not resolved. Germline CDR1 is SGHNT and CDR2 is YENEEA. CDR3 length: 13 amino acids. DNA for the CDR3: TGTGCCAGCAGTCACGACTTTGACAATGAGCAATTCTTC. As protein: CASSHDFDNEQFF.

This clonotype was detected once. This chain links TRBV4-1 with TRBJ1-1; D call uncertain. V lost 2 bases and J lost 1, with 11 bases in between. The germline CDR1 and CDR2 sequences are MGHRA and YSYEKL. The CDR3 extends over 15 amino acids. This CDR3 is CASSQNEARNTEAFF. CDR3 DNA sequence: TGCGCCAGCAGCCAAAATGAGGCCAGGAACACTGAAGCTTTCTTT.

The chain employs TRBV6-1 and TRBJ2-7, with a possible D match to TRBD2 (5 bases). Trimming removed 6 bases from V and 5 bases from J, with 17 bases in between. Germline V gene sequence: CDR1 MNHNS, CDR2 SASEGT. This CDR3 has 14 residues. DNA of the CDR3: TGTGCCAGCAGGACTCGAGGGTCTACCCACGAGCAGTACTTC. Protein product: CASRTRGSTHEQYF.

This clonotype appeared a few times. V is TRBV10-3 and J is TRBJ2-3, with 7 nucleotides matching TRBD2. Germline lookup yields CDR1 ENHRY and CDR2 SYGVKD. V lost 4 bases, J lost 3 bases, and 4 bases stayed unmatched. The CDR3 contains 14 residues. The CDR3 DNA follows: TGTGCCATCAGTGGGACTAGTAGGACAGATACGCAGTATTTT. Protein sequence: CAISGTSRTDTQYF.

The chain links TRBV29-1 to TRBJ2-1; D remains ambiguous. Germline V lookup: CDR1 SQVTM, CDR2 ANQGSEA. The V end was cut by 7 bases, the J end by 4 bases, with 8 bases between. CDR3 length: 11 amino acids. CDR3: CSAPKYNEQFF. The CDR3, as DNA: TGCAGCGCCCCCAAATACAATGAGCAGTTCTTC.

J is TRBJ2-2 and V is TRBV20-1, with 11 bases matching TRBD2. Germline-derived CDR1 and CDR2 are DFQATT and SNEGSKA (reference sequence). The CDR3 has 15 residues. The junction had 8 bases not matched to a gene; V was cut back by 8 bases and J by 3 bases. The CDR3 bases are TGCAGTACCTTTCGACTAGCGGGGTACACCGGGGAGCTGTTTTTT. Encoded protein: CSTFRLAGYTGELFF.